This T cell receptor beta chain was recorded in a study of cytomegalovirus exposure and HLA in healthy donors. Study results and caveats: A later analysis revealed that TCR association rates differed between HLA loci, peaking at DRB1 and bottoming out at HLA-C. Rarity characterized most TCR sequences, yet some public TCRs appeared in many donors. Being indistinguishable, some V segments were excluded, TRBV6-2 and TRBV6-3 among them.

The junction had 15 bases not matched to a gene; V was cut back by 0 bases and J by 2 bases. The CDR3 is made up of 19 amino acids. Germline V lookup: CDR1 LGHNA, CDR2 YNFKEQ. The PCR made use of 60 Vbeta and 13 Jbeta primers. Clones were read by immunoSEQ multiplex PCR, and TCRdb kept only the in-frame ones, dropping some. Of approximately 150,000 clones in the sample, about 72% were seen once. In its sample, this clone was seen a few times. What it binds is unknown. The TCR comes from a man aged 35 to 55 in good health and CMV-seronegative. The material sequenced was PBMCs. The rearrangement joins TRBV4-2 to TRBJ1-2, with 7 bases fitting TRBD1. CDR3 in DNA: TGTGCCAGCAGCCAAGATCTCTCGGGCAGGGGGATAGCGAACTATGGCTACACCTTC. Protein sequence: CASSQDLSGRGIANYGYTF.